This TCR beta chain emerged from a study of blood T cell repertoires in COVID-19. Study overall: Samples of COVID-19 (acute and convalescent) were obtained from the United States, Italy and Spain. T cells, B-cell-depleted T cells, or PBMCs provided the cDNA or gDNA that served as material.

The germline V gene has CDR1 MNHEY and CDR2 SVGAGI. Germline trimming cut 2 bases from V and 14 bases from J; bases unmatched to any gene: 11. The CDR3 is 13 residues long. How the authors handled the data: How many nucleated cells were present was estimated from reference gene primer amplification. Using immunoSEQ multiplex PCR, the repertoire was profiled, and TCRdb retains in-frame clones only, with some absent. V, J and clone size reflect that table, while D and trimming were determined from the DNA. Of more than 80,000 clones listed, more than 70% are singletons. The sample comprised peripheral blood. The TCR originated in a man aged 50 to 60 with active COVID-19. The J gene is TRBJ1-1, the V gene TRBV6-5; 7 bases fit TRBD1. CDR3: CASSYGQDPKIFF. The CDR3 DNA reads TGTGCCAGCAGTTACGGACAGGACCCCAAGATCTTCTTT.